Each of the 30 T cell receptor beta chains below was sequenced from the same sample in a study of T cells after somatic rescue of genetic block. Profiled with immunoSEQ multiplex PCR; TCRdb holds only in-frame clones, not every one. This sample has 70,000 to 85,000 clones, with approximately 90% found just once. Sequencing was done on a sample of peripheral blood mononuclear cells (PBMCs). These receptors were taken from a man between 25 and 39 years old.

The V and J genes are TRBV2 and TRBJ2-6; D may be TRBD1 (5 bases). This CDR3 comprises 16 residues. Germline V CDR1 and CDR2: SNHLY, FYNNEI. Deletions cut 5 bases from V and 1 base from J, with 12 bases between. The CDR3 DNA follows: TGTGCCAGCAGTCGACAGTTCCCTTCTGGGGCCAACGTCCTGACTTTC. This gives the protein CASSRQFPSGANVLTF.

For the CDR3, the DNA is TGTGCCAGCAGTGATCGGGGGGCCCAAGAGACCCAGTACTTC. Its protein is CASSDRGAQETQYF. J is TRBJ2-5 and V is TRBV6-1, with TRBD2 as a possible D gene (7 bases). Germline V gene lookup returns CDR1 MNHNS and CDR2 SASEGT. CDR3 length: 14 amino acids. V lost 3 bases, J lost 1 base, and 9 bases lay in between.

This chain uses TRBV2 with TRBJ1-3; D gene uncertain. V gave up 3 bases and J gave up 0 bases, with 6 bases separating them. The CDR3 loop spans 14 amino acids. Germline CDR1 reads SNHLY; CDR2 reads FYNNEI. CDR3 residues: CASSEQFSGNTIYF. The CDR3 region has the DNA TGTGCCAGCAGTGAGCAGTTCTCTGGAAACACCATATATTTT.

In its sample, this clone was seen a few times. Other DNA sequences of this sample code for an identical CDR3. V gene TRBV5-1 combines with J gene TRBJ1-6; 7 nucleotides align to TRBD1. The germline CDR1 and CDR2 sequences are SGHRS and YFSETQ. The CDR3 runs 15 residues. V shed 3 bases, J shed 5 bases, and the junction held 5 bases outside the gene matches. CDR3 sequence: CASSWRDSNNSPLHF. The CDR3 coding sequence is TGCGCCAGCAGCTGGAGGGACAGCAATAATTCACCCCTCCACTTT.

The chain is built from TRBV19 and TRBJ1-5, with D possibly matching TRBD1 (6 bases). In germline, CDR1 is LNHDA, CDR2 SQIVND (reference sequence). CDR3 length equals 15 residues. Deletions cut 4 bases from V and 4 bases from J, with 14 bases between. The CDR3 coding sequence is TGTGCCAGTAGTAGCGGGGGGCTGCTGAATCAGCCCCAGCATTTT. This translates into CASSSGGLLNQPQHF.

The V call is TRBV2, the J call TRBJ2-5; tentatively, D is TRBD2 (6 bases). Deletions cut 6 bases from V and 4 bases from J, with 15 bases between. CDR3 length: 14 amino acids. Germline loops: CDR1 SNHLY, CDR2 FYNNEI. In DNA form, the CDR3 reads TGTGCCAGCAGGACTATGGAGGGTCGAGAGACCCAGTACTTC. Amino acids: CASRTMEGRETQYF.

The chain carries TRBV4-2 and TRBJ2-7; D may be TRBD2 (5 bases). The CDR3 runs to 12 residues. V was cut by 3 bases and J by 7 bases, with 10 bases left in between. The germline CDR1 and CDR2 sequences are LGHNA and YNFKEQ. In DNA, the CDR3 is TGTGCCAGCAGCCAGTGGACGGGGGAGCAGTACTTC. It translates to CASSQWTGEQYF.

V and J are TRBV14 and TRBJ2-5; TRBD2 is a possible D gene (6 bases). The CDR3 length is 15 residues. V lost 4 bases to trimming and J lost 9 bases, with 21 bases between them. Per germline, CDR1 SGHDN and CDR2 FVKESK. The CDR3 sequence: CASSPVGGLSASQYF. DNA of the CDR3: TGTGCCAGCAGCCCCGTTGGAGGACTATCCGCGTCCCAGTACTTC.

V usage is TRBV13 and J usage is TRBJ2-7; 8 bases align to TRBD1. CDR1 is PRHDT, CDR2 FYEKMQ, per germline (reference sequence). V lost 5 bases, J lost 1 base, and 7 bases stayed unmatched. This CDR3 comprises 15 residues. The CDR3 here is CASSDDRGRSYEQYF. The CDR3 region has the DNA TGTGCCAGCAGCGACGACAGGGGCCGTTCCTACGAGCAGTACTTC. Combining the CDR3 with reference TRBV13 and TRBJ2-7 gives the whole variable domain AAGVIQSPRHLIKEKRETATLKCYPIPRHDTVYWYQQGPGQDPQFLISFYEKMQSDKGSIPDRFSAQQFSDYHSELNMSSLELGDSALYFCASSDDRGRSYEQYFGPGTRLTVT.

This clone was recorded once. The CDR3 DNA reads TGCGCCAGCAGCCAAGATCAGGGTTTCCCCTTCGAGCAGTACTTC. This translates into CASSQDQGFPFEQYF. The V and J genes are TRBV4-3 and TRBJ2-7; TRBD1 might be the D (5 bases). Between the trimmed V and J ends, which lost 0 bases and 6 bases, there was a span of 15 bases. The CDR3 contains 15 residues. Looked up from germline, CDR1 is LGHNA and CDR2 is YSLEER.

The CDR3 nucleotides read TGTGCCAGTAGTATTGCGGGACCAACCTACAATGAGCAGTTCTTC. This codes for CASSIAGPTYNEQFF. J is TRBJ2-1 and V is TRBV19, with D maybe TRBD2 (6 bases). Germline V gene sequence: CDR1 LNHDA, CDR2 SQIVND (reference sequence). CDR3 size: 15 residues. Trimming stripped 3 bases from V and 2 bases from J, with 11 bases between.

The chain is built from TRBV10-3 and TRBJ2-3; TRBD2 agrees at 10 bases. V lost 4 bases to trimming and J lost 5 bases; unmatched junction nucleotides: 6. CDR1 and CDR2 (germline): ENHRY, SYGVKD. CDR3 size: 15 residues. The CDR3 DNA reads TGTGCCATCAGTGGGGTAGCGGGGGGCAGAGATACGCAGTATTTT. It codes for CAISGVAGGRDTQYF.

This chain links TRBV28 with TRBJ1-5; D gene uncertain. The V end was cut by 5 bases, the J end by 4 bases, with 15 bases between. CDR1 is MDHEN, CDR2 SYDVKM, per germline. The CDR3 has 15 residues. CDR3 protein: CASSPLLIRNQPQHF. Here the CDR3 DNA reads TGTGCCAGCAGTCCCCTCTTGATCAGAAATCAGCCCCAGCATTTT.

This chain uses TRBV5-1 with TRBJ2-3, with D possibly TRBD1 on 6 matching bases. The CDR3 consists of 14 residues. Germline-derived CDR1 and CDR2 are SGHRS and YFSETQ. V was shortened by 7 bases and J by 2 bases, with 14 bases between the two germline ends. This CDR3 is CASHFTGPTDTQYF. For the CDR3, the DNA is TGCGCCAGCCACTTCACAGGGCCCACAGATACGCAGTATTTT. Based on the CDR3 plus reference TRBV5-1 and TRBJ2-3, the full variable domain is KAGVTQTPRYLIKTRGQQVTLSCSPISGHRSVSWYQQTPGQGLQFLFEYFSETQRNKGNFPGRFSGRQFSNSRSEMNVSTLELGDSALYLCASHFTGPTDTQYFGPGTRLTVL.

The chain employs TRBV7-9 and TRBJ2-7, with D possibly TRBD2 on 5 matching bases. Germline lookup yields CDR1 SEHNR and CDR2 FQNEAQ (reference sequence). The V and J ends lost 5 bases and 1 base respectively, with 18 bases between them. This CDR3 region has 16 residues. The CDR3 nucleotides read TGTGCCAGCAGCGAGAGATGGGGAGAAAGTTCCTACGAGCAGTACTTC. Translating gives CASSERWGESSYEQYF.

The rearrangement links TRBV5-6 to TRBJ1-5; a possible D gene is TRBD1 (5 bases). The CDR3 loop spans 16 amino acids. V gave up 5 bases and J gave up 7 bases, with 22 bases separating them. Germline CDR1 is SGHDT and CDR2 is YYEEEE. The CDR3 spells CASSHRPGPGEQPQHF. As DNA, the CDR3 is TGTGCCAGCAGTCATCGCCCGGGGCCGGGGGAGCAGCCCCAGCATTTT. The variable domain in full, completed from reference TRBV5-6 and TRBJ1-5, reads DAGVTQSPTHLIKTRGQQVTLRCSPKSGHDTVSWYQQALGQGPQFIFQYYEEEERQRGNFPDRFSGHQFPNYSSELNVNALLLGDSALYLCASSHRPGPGEQPQHFGDGTRLSIL.

The chain has TRBV2 and TRBJ1-6; 8 nucleotides align to TRBD1. The CDR3 has 17 amino acids. CDR1 is SNHLY, CDR2 FYNNEI, per germline. V trimming: 7 bases; J trimming: 5 bases; junction bases outside the gene matches: 13. The chain's CDR3 is CASTDRGLAINNSPLHF. CDR3 nucleotide sequence: TGTGCCAGCACCGACAGGGGATTGGCCATTAATAATTCACCCCTCCACTTT.

The J gene is TRBJ2-7, the V gene TRBV20-1; 10 bases are a match to TRBD1. The V gene end was trimmed by 5 bases and the J gene end by 5 bases; junction bases not matched to a gene: 0. The germline CDR1 and CDR2 sequences are DFQATT and SNEGSKA (reference sequence). There are 11 residues in the CDR3. CDR3 in DNA: TGCAGTGCTGACAGGGGGCACGAGCAGTACTTC. Its protein is CSADRGHEQYF.

This chain joins TRBV10-3 and TRBJ2-1; 11 nucleotides line up with TRBD2. Germline V CDR1 and CDR2: ENHRY, SYGVKD. The CDR3 has 17 amino acids. The V segment lost 0 bases and the J segment 7 bases; nucleotides outside the gene matches: 8. CDR3 sequence reads: CAISESEGLAVGNEQFF. The CDR3 DNA reads TGTGCCATCAGTGAGTCAGAGGGACTAGCGGTGGGGAATGAGCAGTTCTTC.

The chain employs TRBV10-3 and TRBJ1-6; a possible D gene is TRBD1 (5 bases). This CDR3 region has 15 residues. Germline V gene lookup returns CDR1 ENHRY and CDR2 SYGVKD. The ends were cut back, 7 bases at V and 8 bases at J, with 18 bases in the middle. CDR3 protein: CAIKKTAGPDSPLHF. The CDR3 DNA reads as TGTGCCATCAAAAAAACTGCGGGGCCCGATTCACCCCTCCACTTT.

This rearrangement joins TRBV6-1 to TRBJ2-7, with D perhaps TRBD2 (6 bases). Trimming removed 1 base from V and 3 bases from J, with 13 bases in between. This CDR3 has 15 amino acids. Looked up from germline, CDR1 is MNHNS and CDR2 is SASEGT. For the CDR3, the DNA is TGTGCCAGCAGTGAAGGCGGGGCCCTTTTCTACGAGCAGTACTTC. Protein product: CASSEGGALFYEQYF.

The rearrangement joins TRBV4-2 to TRBJ2-7; 10 bases are a match to TRBD1. V lost 4 bases, J lost 2 bases, and 5 bases stayed unmatched. Germline CDR1 reads LGHNA; CDR2 reads YNFKEQ. The CDR3 loop spans 15 amino acids. The CDR3 bases are TGTGCCAGCAGCCCACCGGGACAGGGGACCTACGAGCAGTACTTC. This translates into CASSPPGQGTYEQYF.

The J gene is TRBJ2-1, the V gene TRBV10-3; unclear D gene. CDR3 size: 15 residues. The V gene lost 4 bases and the J gene lost 8 bases, with 18 bases spanning the gap. Germline V gene data show CDR1 as ENHRY and CDR2 as SYGVKD. The CDR3: CAISAHEIDADEQFF. As DNA, the CDR3 is TGTGCCATCAGTGCCCACGAGATCGACGCGGATGAGCAGTTCTTC.

The chain employs TRBV27 and TRBJ2-7; 7 positions agree with TRBD1. V shed 7 bases and J 0 bases; nucleotides not matched to a gene: 6. Germline CDR1 is MNHEY and CDR2 is SMNVEV (reference sequence). The CDR3 totals 14 residues. The CDR3: CASKGTASSYEQYF. CDR3 nucleotide sequence: TGTGCCAGCAAGGGGACAGCGAGCTCCTACGAGCAGTACTTC.

The genes are TRBV7-9 and TRBJ2-7, with 8 nucleotides matching TRBD1. V dropped 5 bases and J dropped 1; count of bases not matched to a gene: 7. CDR1 and CDR2 from the germline V gene are SEHNR and FQNEAQ (reference sequence). The CDR3 is 15 amino acids. CDR3 nucleotide sequence: TGTGCCAGCAGCCCGCAGGGGGCGTCGTCCTACGAGCAGTACTTC. Encoded protein: CASSPQGASSYEQYF.

The chain joins TRBV6-5 to TRBJ1-2; no clear D gene. There are 16 residues in the CDR3. V was pared by 0 bases and J by 1 base, with 12 bases between. Germline CDR1 MNHEY, CDR2 SVGAGI. For the CDR3, the DNA is TGTGCCAGCAGTTACTCGATTGAACACCTTAACTATGGCTACACCTTC. This translates into CASSYSIEHLNYGYTF.

The chain joins TRBV10-1 to TRBJ2-7; D might be TRBD1 (6 bases). Deletions cut 7 bases from V and 6 bases from J, with 22 bases between. In germline, CDR1 is WNHNN, CDR2 SYGVQD (reference sequence). This CDR3 has 15 residues. The CDR3 protein is CASKVPLDFRGEQYF. The CDR3 region has the DNA TGCGCCAGCAAGGTTCCTTTGGATTTCAGGGGCGAGCAGTACTTC.

The chain recombines TRBV20-1 with TRBJ2-1; D perhaps matches TRBD1 (5 bases). This CDR3 comprises 11 residues. Looked up from germline, CDR1 is DFQATT and CDR2 is SNEGSKA (reference sequence). Trimming left V 5 bases short and J 9 bases short, with 11 bases between. CDR3 in amino acids: CSAGIRAEQFF. Here the CDR3 DNA reads TGCAGTGCTGGGATCAGGGCTGAGCAGTTCTTC.

This clone was observed a handful of times. V and J are TRBV5-6 and TRBJ1-5; 7 nucleotides line up with TRBD1. Germline CDR1 is SGHDT and CDR2 is YYEEEE. This CDR3 comprises 15 residues. After removal of 4 bases from V and 4 bases from J, the junction contained 8 bases not matched to a gene. The CDR3 here is CASSAGQAINQPQHF. The DNA of the CDR3 is TGTGCCAGCAGCGCTGGACAGGCCATTAATCAGCCCCAGCATTTT. Combining the CDR3 with reference TRBV5-6 and TRBJ1-5 gives the whole variable domain DAGVTQSPTHLIKTRGQQVTLRCSPKSGHDTVSWYQQALGQGPQFIFQYYEEEERQRGNFPDRFSGHQFPNYSSELNVNALLLGDSALYLCASSAGQAINQPQHFGDGTRLSIL.

This chain links TRBV9 with TRBJ2-1; 9 bases agree with TRBD2. CDR1 is SGDLS and CDR2 is YYNGEE in the germline V gene. The CDR3 is made up of 16 amino acids. The trim removed 3 bases at V and 10 bases at J, leaving 14 bases unmatched. CDR3 protein: CASSDHRTSVWGEQFF. The CDR3 nucleotides read TGTGCCAGCAGCGATCACAGGACTAGCGTCTGGGGCGAGCAGTTCTTC. The variable domain in full, with the rest retrieved from reference TRBV9 and TRBJ2-1, is DSGVTQTPKHLITATGQRVTLRCSPRSGDLSVYWYQQSLDQGLQFLIQYYNGEERAKGNILERFSAQQFPDLHSELNLSSLELGDSALYFCASSDHRTSVWGEQFFGPGTRLTVL.